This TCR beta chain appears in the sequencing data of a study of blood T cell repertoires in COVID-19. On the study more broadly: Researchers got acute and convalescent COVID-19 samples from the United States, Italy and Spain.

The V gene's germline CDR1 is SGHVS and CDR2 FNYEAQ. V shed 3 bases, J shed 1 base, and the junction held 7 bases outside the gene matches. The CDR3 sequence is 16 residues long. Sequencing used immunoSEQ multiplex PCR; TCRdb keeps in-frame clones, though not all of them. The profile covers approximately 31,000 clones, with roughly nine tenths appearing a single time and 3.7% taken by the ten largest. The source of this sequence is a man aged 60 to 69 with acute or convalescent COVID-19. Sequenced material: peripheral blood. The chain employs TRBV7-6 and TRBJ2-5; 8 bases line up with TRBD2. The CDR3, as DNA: TGTGCCAGCAGCTTTTGGTCGGGAGGGCCCCAAGAGACCCAGTACTTC. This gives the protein CASSFWSGGPQETQYF.